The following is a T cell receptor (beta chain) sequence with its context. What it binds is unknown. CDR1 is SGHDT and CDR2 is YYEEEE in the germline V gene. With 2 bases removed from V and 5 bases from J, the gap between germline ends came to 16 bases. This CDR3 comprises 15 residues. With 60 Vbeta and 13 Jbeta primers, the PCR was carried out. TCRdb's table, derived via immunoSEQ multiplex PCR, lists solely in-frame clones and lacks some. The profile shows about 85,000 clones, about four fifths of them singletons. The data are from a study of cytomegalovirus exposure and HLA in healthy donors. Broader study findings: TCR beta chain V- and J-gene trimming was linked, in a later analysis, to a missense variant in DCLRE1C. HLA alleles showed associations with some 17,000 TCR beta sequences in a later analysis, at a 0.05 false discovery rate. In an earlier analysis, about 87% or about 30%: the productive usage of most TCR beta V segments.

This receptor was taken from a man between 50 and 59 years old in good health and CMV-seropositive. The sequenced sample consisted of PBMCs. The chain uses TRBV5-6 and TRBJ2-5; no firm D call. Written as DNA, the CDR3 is TGTGCCAGCAGCTTATTCGTCGGAGCGCTCGAGACCCAGTACTTC. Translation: CASSLFVGALETQYF. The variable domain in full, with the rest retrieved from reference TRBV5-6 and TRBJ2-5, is DAGVTQSPTHLIKTRGQQVTLRCSPKSGHDTVSWYQQALGQGPQFIFQYYEEEERQRGNFPDRFSGHQFPNYSSELNVNALLLGDSALYLCASSLFVGALETQYFGPGTRLLVL.